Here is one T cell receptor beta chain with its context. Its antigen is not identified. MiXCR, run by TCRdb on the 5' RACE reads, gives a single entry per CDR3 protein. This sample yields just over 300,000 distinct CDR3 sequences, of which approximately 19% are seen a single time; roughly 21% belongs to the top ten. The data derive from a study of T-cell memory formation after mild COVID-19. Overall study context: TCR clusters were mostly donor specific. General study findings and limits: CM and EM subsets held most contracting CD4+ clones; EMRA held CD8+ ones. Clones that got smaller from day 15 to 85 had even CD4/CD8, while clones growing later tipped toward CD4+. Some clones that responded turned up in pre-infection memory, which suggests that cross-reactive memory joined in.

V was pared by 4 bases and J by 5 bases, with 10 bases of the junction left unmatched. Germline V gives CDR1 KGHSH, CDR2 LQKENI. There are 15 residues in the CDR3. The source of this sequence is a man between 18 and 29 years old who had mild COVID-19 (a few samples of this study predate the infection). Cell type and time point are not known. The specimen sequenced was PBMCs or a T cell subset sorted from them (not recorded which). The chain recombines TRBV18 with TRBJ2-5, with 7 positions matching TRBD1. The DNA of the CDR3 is TGTGCCAGCTCACAAGCGACAGGGCCCGGGGAGACCCAGTACTTC. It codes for CASSQATGPGETQYF.